This T cell receptor (beta chain) was documented in a study of blood T cell repertoires in COVID-19. Whole-study context: In each case, the material was cDNA or gDNA derived from T cells, B-cell-depleted T cells, or PBMCs.

Authors' analysis steps: Reference gene primer amplification yielded estimated nucleated cell counts. Sequencing used immunoSEQ multiplex PCR; TCRdb keeps in-frame clones, though not all of them. V and J calls and clone size are copied from that table; D and trimming were computed from the DNA. There are about 230,000 clones in the sample; about 85% occur only once, and 9.5% to 14% lies in the top ten. Participants' own reports of clinical history determined their cohort assignment. Two negative PCRs, clearance, or symptom resolution were required of recovered Cohort 3 donors. After removal of 5 bases from V and 3 bases from J, the junction contained 6 bases not matched to a gene. Germline CDR1 reads MDHEN; CDR2 reads SYDVKM. The CDR3 consists of 15 residues.

This rearrangement joins TRBV28 to TRBJ2-2, with TRBD1 matching over 7 bases. This clonotype was obtained from a man aged 25-45 years who had recovered from COVID-19. Sample: PBMCs or T cells enriched from blood (not recorded which). This CDR3 reads CASSPTGLDTGELFF. CDR3 in DNA: TGTGCCAGCAGTCCGACAGGGCTGGACACCGGGGAGCTGTTTTTT.